These T cell receptor beta chains were read from a single sample in a study of blood T cell repertoires in COVID-19. The assay was immunoSEQ multiplex PCR, and TCRdb's table has in-frame clones only and misses some. In the table there are 300,000 or so clones, roughly 82% of which are singletons. Sequenced sample: peripheral blood. The receptors here all came from a woman aged 45-65 years with acute or convalescent COVID-19. CDR3s include the opening cysteine and the closing phenylalanine or tryptophan. Fields, in order: J gene, clone size, V gene, CDR3 length, D gene, CDR3 protein, CDR3 DNA. D genes are given only for firm matches. Size values are once, few and many counts, or a class for expanded clones, and some rows have none.

J gene: TRBJ1-5; clone size: once; V gene: TRBV28; CDR3 length: 15; D gene: TRBD1; CDR3 protein: CASLYRGRRNQPQHF; CDR3 DNA: TGTGCCAGCTTGTACAGGGGACGGAGGAATCAGCCCCAGCATTTT
J gene: TRBJ2-1; clone size: NA; V gene: TRBV3-1/TRBV3-2; CDR3 length: 16; D gene: TRBD2; CDR3 protein: CASRPDLAGGFNEQFF; CDR3 DNA: TGTGCCAGCAGACCCGATCTAGCGGGAGGATTCAATGAGCAGTTCTTC
J gene: TRBJ1-2; clone size: NA; V gene: TRBV28; CDR3 length: 14; D gene: NA; CDR3 protein: CASSLVSPGYGYTF; CDR3 DNA: TGTGCCAGCAGTTTAGTATCCCCCGGTTATGGCTACACCTTC
J gene: TRBJ2-3; clone size: NA; V gene: TRBV9; CDR3 length: 14; D gene: TRBD2; CDR3 protein: CASSSRLAPDTQYF; CDR3 DNA: TGTGCCAGCAGCTCGAGACTAGCTCCAGATACGCAGTATTTT
J gene: TRBJ2-7; clone size: NA; V gene: TRBV11-2; CDR3 length: 14; D gene: TRBD2; CDR3 protein: CASSFVSGTYEQYF; CDR3 DNA: TGTGCCAGCAGCTTTGTTAGCGGGACCTACGAGCAGTACTTC
J gene: TRBJ1-2; clone size: few; V gene: TRBV7-2; CDR3 length: 14; D gene: TRBD1; CDR3 protein: CASSLGQGAYGYTF; CDR3 DNA: TGTGCCAGCAGCTTGGGGCAGGGGGCTTATGGCTACACCTTC
J gene: TRBJ2-7; clone size: NA; V gene: TRBV6-5; CDR3 length: 13; D gene: TRBD2; CDR3 protein: CASSYPGGEGQYF; CDR3 DNA: TGTGCCAGCAGTTACCCGGGGGGGGAAGGGCAGTACTTC
J gene: TRBJ1-2; clone size: NA; V gene: TRBV7-9; CDR3 length: 13; D gene: NA; CDR3 protein: CASTDSGQHGYTF; CDR3 DNA: TGTGCCAGCACCGATTCCGGACAGCATGGCTACACCTTC
J gene: TRBJ2-7; clone size: NA; V gene: TRBV27; CDR3 length: 14; D gene: TRBD1; CDR3 protein: CASSPPTGGYEQYF; CDR3 DNA: TGTGCCAGCAGTCCCCCGACAGGGGGCTACGAGCAGTACTTC
J gene: TRBJ2-7; clone size: NA; V gene: TRBV5-4; CDR3 length: 13; D gene: TRBD2; CDR3 protein: CASSGAGLGEQYF; CDR3 DNA: TGTGCCAGCAGCGGAGCGGGACTCGGCGAGCAGTACTTC
J gene: TRBJ2-7; clone size: NA; V gene: TRBV5-1; CDR3 length: 17; D gene: TRBD2; CDR3 protein: CASSSAVYLAGFYEQYF; CDR3 DNA: TGCGCCAGCAGCTCCGCCGTGTACCTAGCGGGATTCTACGAGCAGTACTTC
J gene: TRBJ2-7; clone size: NA; V gene: TRBV30; CDR3 length: 14; D gene: TRBD1; CDR3 protein: CAWDLGTGSGEQYF; CDR3 DNA: TGTGCCTGGGACCTCGGGACAGGGTCGGGCGAGCAGTACTTC
J gene: TRBJ1-4; clone size: few; V gene: TRBV5-1; CDR3 length: 17; D gene: NA; CDR3 protein: CASSLEVRSFTNEKLFF; CDR3 DNA: TGCGCCAGCAGCTTGGAAGTCAGATCTTTTACTAATGAAAAACTGTTTTTT
J gene: TRBJ1-2; clone size: NA; V gene: TRBV19; CDR3 length: 16; D gene: TRBD1; CDR3 protein: CASSQFTGERSYGYTF; CDR3 DNA: TGTGCCAGTAGTCAATTTACAGGGGAACGAAGCTATGGCTACACCTTC
J gene: TRBJ2-1; clone size: once; V gene: TRBV5-1; CDR3 length: 15; D gene: TRBD2; CDR3 protein: CASSSSGSSYNEQFF; CDR3 DNA: TGCGCCAGCAGCTCTAGCGGGAGCTCCTACAATGAGCAGTTCTTC
J gene: TRBJ2-3; clone size: NA; V gene: TRBV28; CDR3 length: 16; D gene: NA; CDR3 protein: CASSSYQGRAEDTQYF; CDR3 DNA: TGTGCCAGCAGTTCCTACCAGGGCAGGGCTGAGGATACGCAGTATTTT
J gene: TRBJ2-1; clone size: NA; V gene: TRBV4-1; CDR3 length: 17; D gene: NA; CDR3 protein: CASSQDRGLAVRNEQFF; CDR3 DNA: TGCGCCAGCAGCCAAGATAGAGGGCTAGCCGTCAGGAATGAGCAGTTCTTC
J gene: TRBJ2-1; clone size: few; V gene: TRBV5-1; CDR3 length: 16; D gene: TRBD1; CDR3 protein: CASSETRWDRDNEQFF; CDR3 DNA: TGCGCCAGCAGCGAAACCCGGTGGGACAGGGACAATGAGCAGTTCTTC
J gene: TRBJ1-6; clone size: NA; V gene: TRBV18; CDR3 length: 15; D gene: TRBD1; CDR3 protein: CASSPGTGSVSPLHF; CDR3 DNA: TGTGCCAGCTCACCAGGGACAGGGAGTGTTTCACCCCTCCACTTT
J gene: TRBJ2-5; clone size: once; V gene: TRBV5-1; CDR3 length: 15; D gene: NA; CDR3 protein: CASSLGGTPQETQYF; CDR3 DNA: TGCGCCAGCAGCTTGGGCGGTACTCCCCAAGAGACCCAGTACTTC
J gene: TRBJ2-5; clone size: NA; V gene: TRBV29-1; CDR3 length: 13; D gene: TRBD1; CDR3 protein: CSVEGQGEETQYF; CDR3 DNA: TGCAGCGTTGAAGGCCAGGGGGAAGAGACCCAGTACTTC
J gene: TRBJ2-1; clone size: NA; V gene: TRBV7-8; CDR3 length: 15; D gene: NA; CDR3 protein: CASSRARGAYNEQFF; CDR3 DNA: TGTGCCAGCAGCAGGGCTCGGGGGGCTTACAATGAGCAGTTCTTC
J gene: TRBJ1-5; clone size: NA; V gene: TRBV5-1; CDR3 length: 15; D gene: NA; CDR3 protein: CASSLGLDSNQPQHF; CDR3 DNA: TGCGCCAGCAGCTTGGGACTGGATAGCAATCAGCCCCAGCATTTT
J gene: TRBJ1-5; clone size: NA; V gene: TRBV28; CDR3 length: 16; D gene: TRBD1; CDR3 protein: CASSSPTGGPGQPQHF; CDR3 DNA: TGTGCCAGCAGTTCCCCGACAGGGGGCCCAGGTCAGCCCCAGCATTTT
J gene: TRBJ2-7; clone size: NA; V gene: TRBV7-9; CDR3 length: 15; D gene: NA; CDR3 protein: CASSLAARVEYEQYF; CDR3 DNA: TGTGCCAGCAGCTTAGCTGCCAGGGTGGAGTACGAGCAGTACTTC
J gene: TRBJ2-7; clone size: NA; V gene: TRBV28; CDR3 length: 12; D gene: NA; CDR3 protein: CACGTFAYEQYF; CDR3 DNA: TGTGCCTGCGGGACTTTTGCCTACGAGCAGTACTTC
J gene: TRBJ2-1; clone size: NA; V gene: TRBV21-1; CDR3 length: 17; D gene: NA; CDR3 protein: CASSYALAGGKYNEQFF; CDR3 DNA: TGTGCCAGCAGCTACGCACTAGCGGGAGGAAAATACAATGAGCAGTTCTTC
J gene: TRBJ2-1; clone size: once; V gene: TRBV5-5; CDR3 length: 17; D gene: NA; CDR3 protein: CASSLRSQGSSYNEQFF; CDR3 DNA: TGTGCCAGCAGCCTGAGGTCGCAGGGGAGCTCCTACAATGAGCAGTTCTTC
J gene: TRBJ1-3; clone size: NA; V gene: TRBV21-1; CDR3 length: 17; D gene: NA; CDR3 protein: CASSFRSPTDSGNTIYF; CDR3 DNA: TGTGCCAGCAGCTTCCGGTCCCCGACAGATTCGGGAAACACCATATATTTT
J gene: TRBJ2-7; clone size: few; V gene: TRBV18; CDR3 length: 12; D gene: NA; CDR3 protein: CASSPEGGEQYF; CDR3 DNA: TGTGCCAGCTCACCCGAGGGAGGCGAGCAGTACTTC
J gene: TRBJ1-2; clone size: NA; V gene: TRBV13; CDR3 length: 13; D gene: TRBD1; CDR3 protein: CASSPRTGGGYTF; CDR3 DNA: TGTGCCAGCAGCCCCAGGACAGGGGGTGGCTACACCTTC
J gene: TRBJ1-2; clone size: NA; V gene: TRBV6-5; CDR3 length: 14; D gene: TRBD1; CDR3 protein: CASSYSVRGDGYTF; CDR3 DNA: TGTGCCAGCAGTTACTCGGTCAGGGGGGATGGCTACACCTTC
J gene: TRBJ1-5; clone size: NA; V gene: TRBV24-1; CDR3 length: 13; D gene: NA; CDR3 protein: CATRSGSNQPQHF; CDR3 DNA: TGTGCCACCAGAAGCGGAAGCAATCAGCCCCAGCATTTT
J gene: TRBJ2-2; clone size: NA; V gene: TRBV5-1; CDR3 length: 15; D gene: NA; CDR3 protein: CASSLDSRGTGELFF; CDR3 DNA: TGCGCCAGCAGCTTGGATAGTAGGGGCACCGGGGAGCTGTTTTTT
J gene: TRBJ2-2; clone size: NA; V gene: TRBV5-1; CDR3 length: 20; D gene: TRBD2; CDR3 protein: CASQRDSSGRPSRNTGELFF; CDR3 DNA: TGCGCCAGCCAGCGCGATTCTAGCGGGAGGCCAAGCCGGAACACCGGGGAGCTGTTTTTT
J gene: TRBJ2-5; clone size: NA; V gene: TRBV25-1; CDR3 length: 15; D gene: NA; CDR3 protein: CASSGVRGPGETQYF; CDR3 DNA: TGTGCCAGCAGCGGGGTCAGGGGACCAGGGGAGACCCAGTACTTC
J gene: TRBJ1-5; clone size: NA; V gene: TRBV19; CDR3 length: 15; D gene: NA; CDR3 protein: CASSIADFQLQPQHF; CDR3 DNA: TGTGCCAGTAGTATAGCGGACTTTCAGCTGCAGCCCCAGCATTTT
J gene: TRBJ2-7; clone size: NA; V gene: TRBV19; CDR3 length: 15; D gene: TRBD2; CDR3 protein: CASSFTSGSYHEQYF; CDR3 DNA: TGTGCCAGTAGTTTCACTAGCGGGAGTTACCACGAGCAGTACTTC
J gene: TRBJ2-1; clone size: few; V gene: TRBV6-6; CDR3 length: 13; D gene: NA; CDR3 protein: CASSKQDYNEQFF; CDR3 DNA: TGTGCCAGCAGTAAACAGGATTACAATGAGCAGTTCTTC
J gene: TRBJ2-7; clone size: NA; V gene: TRBV5-1; CDR3 length: 15; D gene: TRBD2; CDR3 protein: CASSLEPSGSYEQYF; CDR3 DNA: TGCGCCAGCAGCTTGGAGCCTAGCGGGAGTTACGAGCAGTACTTC
J gene: TRBJ2-7; clone size: few; V gene: TRBV7-6; CDR3 length: 15; D gene: TRBD1; CDR3 protein: CASSLAGTGGLEQYF; CDR3 DNA: TGTGCCAGCAGCTTAGCGGGCACAGGGGGTCTCGAGCAGTACTTC
J gene: TRBJ1-6; clone size: NA; V gene: TRBV7-3; CDR3 length: 15; D gene: NA; CDR3 protein: CASSFPEPYNSPLHF; CDR3 DNA: TGTGCCAGCAGCTTCCCAGAACCCTATAATTCACCCCTCCACTTT
J gene: TRBJ1-3; clone size: NA; V gene: TRBV19; CDR3 length: 12; D gene: NA; CDR3 protein: CASSLVGNTIYF; CDR3 DNA: TGTGCCAGTAGTCTAGTAGGAAACACCATATATTTT
J gene: TRBJ2-1; clone size: NA; V gene: TRBV19; CDR3 length: 17; D gene: TRBD1; CDR3 protein: CASSISRGTGVINEQFF; CDR3 DNA: TGTGCCAGTAGTATTAGCCGCGGGACAGGGGTAATCAATGAGCAGTTCTTC
J gene: TRBJ1-1; clone size: NA; V gene: TRBV11-2; CDR3 length: 15; D gene: NA; CDR3 protein: CASSRQQGMYTEAFF; CDR3 DNA: TGTGCCAGCAGCAGACAACAGGGTATGTACACTGAAGCTTTCTTT
J gene: TRBJ1-4; clone size: NA; V gene: TRBV19; CDR3 length: 14; D gene: TRBD1; CDR3 protein: CASRRDRADEKLFF; CDR3 DNA: TGTGCCAGTAGAAGGGACAGAGCGGATGAAAAACTGTTTTTT
J gene: TRBJ2-1; clone size: NA; V gene: TRBV6-1; CDR3 length: 16; D gene: TRBD1; CDR3 protein: CASSVSWDRGYNEQFF; CDR3 DNA: TGTGCCAGCAGTGTGTCATGGGACAGGGGATACAATGAGCAGTTCTTC
J gene: TRBJ2-1; clone size: NA; V gene: TRBV24-1; CDR3 length: 13; D gene: NA; CDR3 protein: CATSEDQGDEQFF; CDR3 DNA: TGTGCCACCAGTGAGGACCAGGGTGATGAGCAGTTCTTC